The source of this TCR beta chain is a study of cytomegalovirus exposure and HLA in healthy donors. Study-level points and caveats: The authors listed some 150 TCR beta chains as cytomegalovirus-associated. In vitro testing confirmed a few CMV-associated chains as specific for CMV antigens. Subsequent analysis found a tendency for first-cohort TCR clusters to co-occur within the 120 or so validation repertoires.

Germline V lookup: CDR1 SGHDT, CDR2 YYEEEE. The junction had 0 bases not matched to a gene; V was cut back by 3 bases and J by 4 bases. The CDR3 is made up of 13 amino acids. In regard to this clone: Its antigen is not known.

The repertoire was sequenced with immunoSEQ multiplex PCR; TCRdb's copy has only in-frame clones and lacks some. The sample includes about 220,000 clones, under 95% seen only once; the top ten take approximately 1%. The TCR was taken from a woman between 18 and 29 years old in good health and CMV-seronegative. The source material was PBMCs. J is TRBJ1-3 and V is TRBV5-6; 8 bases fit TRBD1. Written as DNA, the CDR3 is TGTGCCAGCAGCTGGGACAGGGGAAACACCATATATTTT. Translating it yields CASSWDRGNTIYF.